The 27 T cell receptor beta chains in this list originate from one sample, sequenced in a study of blood T cell repertoires in COVID-19. Libraries were prepared by immunoSEQ multiplex PCR; TCRdb keeps only in-frame clonotypes and omits some of them. Of fewer than 300,000 clones listed, 86% are singletons. Source material: peripheral blood. The receptors originated from a man aged 35 to 55 who had recovered from COVID-19.

The chain employs TRBV6-5 and TRBJ1-2; no clear D. V gave up 10 bases and J gave up 4 bases, with 19 bases separating them. Per the germline V gene, CDR1 is MNHEY and CDR2 is SVGAGI. The CDR3 length is 14 residues. The CDR3 protein is CAITGRESPYGYTF. DNA of the CDR3: TGTGCCATCACGGGGAGGGAATCCCCCTATGGCTACACCTTC.

V and J are TRBV19 and TRBJ1-5, with a weak D call TRBD1 (5 bases). The CDR3 has 13 residues. Trimming cost V 4 bases and J 6 bases, with 10 bases left between them. Germline loops: CDR1 LNHDA, CDR2 SQIVND (reference sequence). In DNA form, the CDR3 reads TGTGCCAGTAGTAGCAGGGTAGTTCAGCCCCAGCATTTT. Amino acid sequence: CASSSRVVQPQHF.

The chain uses TRBV19 and TRBJ1-5, with 7 bases fitting TRBD1. CDR3 length equals 15 residues. With V trimmed by 7 bases and J by 0 bases, 6 bases remained unmatched. Per the germline V gene, CDR1 is LNHDA and CDR2 is SQIVND (reference sequence). The CDR3 DNA is TGTGCCAGTACCCGGGACAGACATAGCAATCAGCCCCAGCATTTT. Its protein is CASTRDRHSNQPQHF.

V gene TRBV2 combines with J gene TRBJ1-1; TRBD1 aligns across 8 bases. V trimming: 8 bases; J trimming: 1 base; junction bases outside the gene matches: 3. The length of the CDR3 is 13 residues. Per germline, CDR1 SNHLY and CDR2 FYNNEI. The DNA of the CDR3 is TGTGCCAGCGGACAGGGTCGGAACACTGAAGCTTTCTTT. Amino acid sequence: CASGQGRNTEAFF.

This chain connects TRBV29-1 to TRBJ1-1; 8 bases align to TRBD1. This CDR3 is built from 14 residues. V lost 6 bases and J lost 1; bases outside the gene matches: 7. CDR1 and CDR2 (germline): SQVTM, ANQGSEA. The CDR3 reads CSVRAQGENTEAFF. CDR3 in DNA: TGCAGCGTCCGGGCACAGGGGGAGAACACTGAAGCTTTCTTT.

The chain recombines TRBV6-6 with TRBJ2-2; 10 bases are a match to TRBD2. Germline assignment: CDR1 MNHNY and CDR2 SVGAGI (reference sequence). The CDR3 spans 13 residues. The J segment lost 6 bases and the V segment lost 6 bases, leaving 1 base of the junction unmatched. The CDR3 protein is CASRGLASGELFF. Written as DNA, the CDR3 is TGTGCCAGCAGGGGACTAGCGTCCGGGGAGCTGTTTTTT.

The chain employs TRBV6-5 and TRBJ2-7, with 8 bases identical to TRBD1. The trim removed 0 bases at V and 3 bases at J, leaving 4 bases unmatched. CDR3 size: 15 residues. From germline, CDR1 is MNHEY and CDR2 SVGAGI. In DNA form, the CDR3 reads TGTGCCAGCAGTTACTCGAGACAGGGGAACTACGAGCAGTACTTC. It yields the protein CASSYSRQGNYEQYF.

The gene calls are TRBV5-1 and TRBJ2-5; a possible D gene is TRBD2 (6 bases). V was shortened by 0 bases and J by 5 bases, with 11 bases between the two germline ends. The CDR3 totals 14 residues. Germline assignment: CDR1 SGHRS and CDR2 YFSETQ. CDR3 region: CASSLDLGRETQYF. The DNA for the CDR3 is TGCGCCAGCAGCTTGGATCTAGGGAGGGAGACCCAGTACTTC.

V is TRBV11-1 and J is TRBJ2-2; D call uncertain. This CDR3 spans 14 amino acids. CDR1 SGHAT and CDR2 FQDESV come from the germline V gene (reference sequence). Deletions cut 5 bases from V and 1 base from J, with 8 bases between. The CDR3 DNA sequence: TGTGCCAGCAGCCCCGGTGGGAACACCGGGGAGCTGTTTTTT. Translating it yields CASSPGGNTGELFF. The variable domain in full, with the rest retrieved from reference TRBV11-1 and TRBJ2-2, is EAEVAQSPRYKITEKSQAVAFWCDPISGHATLYWYRQILGQGPELLVQFQDESVVDDSQLPKDRFSAERLKGVDSTLKIQPAELGDSAMYLCASSPGGNTGELFFGEGSRLTVL.

The rearrangement joins TRBV4-1 to TRBJ1-4; weak D call: TRBD1 (5 bases). CDR3 length equals 16 residues. CDR1 MGHRA and CDR2 YSYEKL come from the germline V gene. The V end lost 1 base, the J end lost 6 bases, and 15 bases lay between the germline ends. The CDR3 DNA sequence: TGCGCCAGCAGCCAAGGCCCCTTAGGGACTCATGAAAAACTGTTTTTT. Translating gives CASSQGPLGTHEKLFF.

J is TRBJ2-7 and V is TRBV5-8; D unresolved. V lost 2 bases, J lost 7 bases, and 10 bases lay in between. The CDR3 covers 12 residues. The germline V gene has CDR1 SGHTS and CDR2 YDEGEE. CDR3 nucleotide sequence: TGTGCCAGCAGCTTTCGTGTTCCGGAGCAGTACTTC. Protein: CASSFRVPEQYF. The complete variable domain, with remaining parts taken from reference TRBV5-8 and TRBJ2-7, reads EAGVTQSPTHLIKTRGQQATLRCSPISGHTSVYWYQQALGLGLQFLLWYDEGEERNRGNFPPRFSGRQFPNYSSELNVNALELEDSALYLCASSFRVPEQYFGPGTRLTVT.

The chain has TRBV4-2 and TRBJ2-7, with D possibly TRBD1 on 6 matching bases. V was trimmed by 4 bases and J by 6 bases, leaving 13 bases between them. The CDR3 consists of 13 residues. Germline values: CDR1 LGHNA, CDR2 YNFKEQ. As DNA, the CDR3 is TGTGCCAGCAGCCTCCTCCAGGACAGCGAGCAGTACTTC. Its translation is CASSLLQDSEQYF.

V gene TRBV12-3 or TRBV12-4 combines with J gene TRBJ2-7; TRBD1 aligns across 7 bases. The CDR3 has 13 amino acids. V shed 6 bases, J shed 2 bases, and the junction held 4 bases outside the gene matches. Here the CDR3 reads CASRSTGAYEQYF. CDR3 nucleotides: TGTGCCAGCAGATCCACAGGGGCCTACGAGCAGTACTTC.

The chain uses TRBV11-2 and TRBJ2-2; 10 bases map to TRBD2. There are 18 residues in the CDR3. Germline trimming cut 8 bases from V and 4 bases from J; bases unmatched to any gene: 16. Germline V lookup: CDR1 SGHAT, CDR2 FQNNGV. The CDR3: CASGLGLAVLSGTGELFF. The CDR3 DNA follows: TGTGCCAGCGGACTAGGACTAGCGGTCCTTTCGGGCACCGGGGAGCTGTTTTTT.

The J gene is TRBJ1-2, the V gene TRBV2; tentatively, D is TRBD1 (5 bases). This CDR3 contains 17 residues. Trimming stripped 8 bases from V and 6 bases from J, with 28 bases between. The germline V gene has CDR1 SNHLY and CDR2 FYNNEI. The CDR3 spells CASRPGGVGGSQHGYTF. The CDR3, as DNA: TGTGCCAGCCGCCCGGGGGGGGTCGGGGGAAGTCAACATGGCTACACCTTC.

This clone appeared once. The J gene is TRBJ1-1, the V gene TRBV5-4; 7 bases fit TRBD1. Germline CDR1 is SGHNT and CDR2 is YYREEE (reference sequence). This CDR3 has 16 residues. With V trimmed by 5 bases and J by 0 bases, 10 bases remained unmatched. CDR3 DNA: TGTGCCAGCAGACGGGACAGTGCGTCCATGAACACTGAAGCTTTCTTT. Encoded protein: CASRRDSASMNTEAFF.

This clone has only one observation. This chain joins TRBV30 and TRBJ2-2; 13 bases map to TRBD2. The CDR3 extends over 15 amino acids. J was trimmed by 6 bases and V by 7 bases; bases with no gene match: 8. The V gene's germline CDR1 is GTSNPN and CDR2 SVGIG (reference sequence). Written as DNA, the CDR3 is TGTGCCTCGCCCGGACTAGCGGGAGCGGCCGGGGAGCTGTTTTTT. Amino acids: CASPGLAGAAGELFF.

This clone was seen only once. V is TRBV18 and J is TRBJ2-1; D unclear. Trimming pared 2 bases from V and 6 bases from J, leaving 14 bases between. Germline CDR1 reads KGHSH; CDR2 reads LQKENI. This CDR3 region has 15 residues. The CDR3, as DNA: TGTGCCAGCTCACCAGAGATAGCCGCCTCCAATGAGCAGTTCTTC. Translating gives CASSPEIAASNEQFF.

This clone was observed a single time. The identical CDR3 is also encoded by other nucleotide sequences in the sample. The chain recombines TRBV7-2 with TRBJ2-2; 10 nucleotides agree with TRBD2. The J segment lost 5 bases and the V segment lost 3 bases, leaving 3 bases of the junction unmatched. This CDR3 spans 15 amino acids. Germline CDR1 SGHTA, CDR2 FQGNSA. The CDR3 loop reads CASSLGAGGTGELFF. The CDR3 DNA reads as TGTGCCAGCAGCTTGGGAGCGGGGGGGACCGGGGAGCTGTTTTTT.

The V call is TRBV7-9, the J call TRBJ2-7, with 9 bases identical to TRBD1. V dropped 1 base and J dropped 4; count of bases not matched to a gene: 5. Germline V gene sequence: CDR1 SEHNR, CDR2 FQNEAQ (reference sequence). This CDR3 has 15 residues. This CDR3 reads CASSLDDRGVYEQYF. As DNA, the CDR3 is TGTGCCAGCAGCTTAGATGACAGGGGGGTATACGAGCAGTACTTC.

The genes are TRBV6-5 and TRBJ1-5, with D possibly being TRBD1 (5 bases). The CDR3 has 14 amino acids. Germline V gene data show CDR1 as MNHEY and CDR2 as SVGAGI. V lost 5 bases and J 4 bases, leaving 12 bases between the germline ends. The CDR3 DNA is TGTGCCAGCAGTCCTCGGGAGGGGAATCAGCCCCAGCATTTT. This encodes CASSPREGNQPQHF.

V and J are TRBV24-1 and TRBJ2-3; perhaps TRBD2 as D (5 bases). Trimming stripped 3 bases from V and 4 bases from J, with 10 bases between. The CDR3 has 14 amino acids. Germline loops: CDR1 KGHDR, CDR2 SFDVKD. The CDR3 nucleotides read TGTGCCACCAGTGATCGTTCGGGGTCAGATACGCAGTATTTT. Translated, it gives CATSDRSGSDTQYF.

This clone occurred once. The CDR3 nucleotides read TGTGCCAGCAGCAACCCAAACGGGAGCGGCTACACCTTC. Translation gives CASSNPNGSGYTF. The rearrangement joins TRBV7-2 to TRBJ1-2; D is undetermined. Trimming pared 5 bases from V and 8 bases from J, leaving 15 bases between. The CDR3 covers 13 residues. Germline V lookup: CDR1 SGHTA, CDR2 FQGNSA.

This chain links TRBV5-5 with TRBJ2-3; 12 bases map to TRBD2. Trimming removed 3 bases from V and 4 bases from J; junction bases left unmatched: 3. This CDR3 has 15 amino acids. Germline values: CDR1 SGHKS, CDR2 YYEKEE (reference sequence). The CDR3 bases are TGTGCCAGCAGCTCTAGCGGGGGGGCCCCAGATACGCAGTATTTT. Amino acid sequence: CASSSSGGAPDTQYF.

The chain couples TRBV30 to TRBJ2-3; D is undetermined. The V gene lost 4 bases and the J gene lost 7 bases, with 15 bases spanning the gap. The germline gives CDR1 GTSNPN, CDR2 SVGIG (reference sequence). There are 13 residues in the CDR3. For the CDR3, the DNA is TGTGCCTGGATGGTTTCAGGTCCCCATACGCAGTATTTT. Encoded protein: CAWMVSGPHTQYF.

The V call is TRBV2, the J call TRBJ2-4, with D unresolved. The germline V gene has CDR1 SNHLY and CDR2 FYNNEI. CDR3 length: 12 residues. V dropped 3 bases and J dropped 12 bases, with 12 bases sitting between them. The CDR3: CASSDQPTAQYF. The CDR3, as DNA: TGTGCCAGCAGTGACCAGCCGACTGCTCAGTACTTC.

This clone occurred many times. This sequence joins TRBV7-6 and TRBJ1-5; D remains ambiguous. Trimming stripped 5 bases from V and 5 bases from J, with 10 bases between. CDR1 is SGHVS, CDR2 FNYEAQ, per germline. CDR3 length: 13 amino acids. CDR3 in amino acids: CASSLDTYQPQHF. The CDR3 DNA follows: TGTGCCAGCAGCCTTGACACTTATCAGCCCCAGCATTTT.